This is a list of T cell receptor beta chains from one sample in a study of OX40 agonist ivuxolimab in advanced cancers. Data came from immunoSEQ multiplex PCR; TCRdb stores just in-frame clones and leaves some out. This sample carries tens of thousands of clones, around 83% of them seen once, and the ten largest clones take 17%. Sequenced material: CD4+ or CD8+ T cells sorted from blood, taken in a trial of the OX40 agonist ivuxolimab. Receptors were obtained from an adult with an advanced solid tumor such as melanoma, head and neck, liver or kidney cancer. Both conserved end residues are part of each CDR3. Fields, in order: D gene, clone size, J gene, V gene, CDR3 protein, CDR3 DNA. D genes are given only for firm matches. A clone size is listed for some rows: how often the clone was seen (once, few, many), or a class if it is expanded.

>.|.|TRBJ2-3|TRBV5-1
CASSLVAASMVTDTQYF
TGCGCCAGCAGCTTGGTTGCGGCTAGCATGGTGACAGATACGCAGTATTTT
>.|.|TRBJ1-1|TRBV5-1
CASSLTGMNTEAFF
TGCGCCAGCAGCTTGACAGGAATGAACACTGAAGCTTTCTTT
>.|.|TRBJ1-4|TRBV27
CASSLYRLGGNEKLFF
TGTGCCAGCAGTTTATACCGACTGGGAGGTAATGAAAAACTGTTTTTT
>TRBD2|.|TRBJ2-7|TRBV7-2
CASSLAGHPYEQYF
TGTGCCAGCAGCCTAGCGGGGCATCCCTACGAGCAGTACTTC
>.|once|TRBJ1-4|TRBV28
CASSSDLEWGEGKLFF
TGTGCCAGCAGCTCCGATCTCGAGTGGGGCGAAGGAAAACTGTTTTTT
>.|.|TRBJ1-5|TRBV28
CASSLFRTTSNQPQHF
TGTGCCAGCAGTTTATTTCGGACAACTAGCAATCAGCCCCAGCATTTT
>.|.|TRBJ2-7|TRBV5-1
CASSSPGLDYEQYF
TGCGCCAGCAGCTCTCCGGGACTGGATTACGAGCAGTACTTC
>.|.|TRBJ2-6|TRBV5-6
CASSADFGANVLTF
TGTGCCAGCAGTGCCGACTTTGGGGCCAACGTCCTGACTTTC
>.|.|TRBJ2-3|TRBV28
CASRQGLHTDTQYF
TGTGCCAGCAGACAGGGACTTCATACAGATACGCAGTATTTT
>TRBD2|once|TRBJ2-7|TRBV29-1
CSVQREGREQYF
TGCAGCGTTCAGCGGGAGGGCCGGGAGCAGTACTTC
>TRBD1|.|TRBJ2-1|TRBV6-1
CASSNDRGIYNEQFF
TGTGCCAGCAGTAATGACAGGGGGATCTACAATGAGCAGTTCTTC
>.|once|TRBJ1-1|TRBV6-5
CASSAVVKGTEAFF
TGTGCCAGCAGTGCGGTCGTTAAGGGGACTGAAGCTTTCTTT
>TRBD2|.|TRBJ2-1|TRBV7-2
CASSVTSGVYNEQFF
TGTGCCAGCAGCGTTACTAGCGGGGTCTACAATGAGCAGTTCTTC
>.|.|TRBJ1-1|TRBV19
CASGTDTNTEAFF
TGTGCCAGTGGAACCGACACCAACACTGAAGCTTTCTTT